This T cell receptor beta chain was sequenced in a study of blood T cell repertoires in COVID-19. Study in general: Acute and convalescent COVID-19 samples came from the United States, Italy and Spain.

CDR3 size: 16 residues. V shed 4 bases, J shed 7 bases, and the junction held 11 bases outside the gene matches. Germline V gene data show CDR1 as MDHEN and CDR2 as SYDVKM. In the original analysis: Amplification of reference gene primers was used by the study to estimate nucleated cell counts. TCRdb keeps only in-frame clones here, not all; method: immunoSEQ multiplex PCR. V and J calls and clone size are as listed in that table; D and trimming were resolved from the DNA. The data hold approximately 190,000 clones, with about 88% observed a single time. The receptor comes from a woman aged 40 to 55 in a cohort exposed to, infected with or recovered from COVID-19 (not recorded which). The sample was PBMCs or T cells enriched from blood (not recorded which). The V gene is TRBV28, the J gene TRBJ1-5; 9 bases fit TRBD1. The CDR3 is CASSWGRIGQGQPQHF. CDR3 nucleotides: TGTGCCAGCAGTTGGGGACGAATAGGACAGGGGCAGCCCCAGCATTTT.